These 13 T cell receptor beta chains share one sample of origin, sequenced in a study of ipilimumab plus nivolumab after autologous stem cell transplantation. Profiling relied on immunoSEQ multiplex PCR, and the TCRdb table lists in-frame clones only, not all of them. In the table there are some 41,000 clones, over 90% of which are singletons. The sequenced sample was PBMCs, obtained in a trial of ipilimumab plus nivolumab as post-transplant consolidation. The receptors were sampled from a male donor with multiple myeloma.

The chain uses TRBV19 and TRBJ2-1; the match to TRBD2 covers 8 bases. Germline V gene lookup returns CDR1 LNHDA and CDR2 SQIVND (reference sequence). The V gene end was trimmed by 0 bases and the J gene end by 15 bases; junction bases not matched to a gene: 10. The CDR3 is made up of 14 amino acids. Here the CDR3 DNA reads TGTGCCAGTAGTATAGACCCTGGAGTAGCGGGGTTGTTCTTC. Protein: CASSIDPGVAGLFF.

The rearrangement joins TRBV5-1 to TRBJ1-5; TRBD1 aligns across 9 bases. The CDR3 has 15 residues. Germline lookup yields CDR1 SGHRS and CDR2 YFSETQ. The ends lost 4 bases at V and 5 bases at J; junction bases unmatched: 7. DNA of the CDR3: TGCGCCAGCAGCCCAACAGGGGGCTTAGATCAGCCCCAGCATTTT. Amino acid sequence: CASSPTGGLDQPQHF.

This rearrangement joins TRBV10-3 to TRBJ1-4; TRBD1 is a possible D gene (5 bases). Germline V lookup: CDR1 ENHRY, CDR2 SYGVKD. CDR3 length: 15 amino acids. V gave up 1 base and J gave up 2 bases, with 8 bases separating them. DNA for the CDR3: TGTGCCATCAGTGAGTGGGGCAGGACTAATGAAAAACTGTTTTTT. Amino acid sequence: CAISEWGRTNEKLFF.

This chain uses TRBV30 with TRBJ1-5; 7 nucleotides line up with TRBD1. Germline V gives CDR1 GTSNPN, CDR2 SVGIG (reference sequence). The CDR3 sequence is 13 residues long. V gave up 4 bases and J gave up 1 base; unmatched junction bases: 1. The CDR3 spells CAWNRGSNQPQHF. In DNA, the CDR3 is TGTGCCTGGAACAGGGGCAGCAATCAGCCCCAGCATTTT. Variable domain in full (rest from reference TRBV30 and TRBJ1-5): SQTIHQWPATLVQPVGSPLSLECTVEGTSNPNLYWYRQAAGRGLQLLFYSVGIGQISSEVPQNLSASRPQDRQFILSSKKLLLSDSGFYLCAWNRGSNQPQHFGDGTRLSIL.

This clone was seen a single time. The V call is TRBV29-1, the J call TRBJ1-3; D unclear. This CDR3 region has 13 residues. Germline CDR1 SQVTM, CDR2 ANQGSEA. Between the trimmed V and J ends, which lost 3 bases and 0 bases, there was a span of 6 bases. The CDR3 coding sequence is TGCAGCGTTGAGACTGCCTCTGGAAACACCATATATTTT. Protein sequence: CSVETASGNTIYF.

The chain is built from TRBV2 and TRBJ2-1, with 9 bases matching TRBD2. Germline CDR1 is SNHLY and CDR2 is FYNNEI. The CDR3 is 14 amino acids. V trimming: 4 bases; J trimming: 4 bases; junction bases outside the gene matches: 2. CDR3 in DNA: TGTGCCAGCAGTGGGACTAGCGTTTACAATGAGCAGTTCTTC. This sequence encodes CASSGTSVYNEQFF.

The chain couples TRBV27 to TRBJ1-2; 7 positions agree with TRBD1. The V segment lost 5 bases and the J segment 4 bases; nucleotides outside the gene matches: 7. The CDR3 spans 14 residues. Germline lookup yields CDR1 MNHEY and CDR2 SMNVEV (reference sequence). The CDR3 is CASSPGDRVYGYTF. The CDR3 nucleotides read TGTGCCAGCAGTCCCGGGGACAGAGTCTATGGCTACACCTTC.

The gene calls are TRBV18 and TRBJ2-5; D is uncertain. Germline V lookup: CDR1 KGHSH, CDR2 LQKENI. The CDR3 contains 14 residues. V lost 2 bases and J lost 3, with 10 bases in between. In nucleotides, the CDR3 is TGTGCCAGCTCACCAGGAGTAGGGAAAGAGACCCAGTACTTC. It encodes CASSPGVGKETQYF. Using reference TRBV18 and TRBJ2-5 for the parts outside the CDR3, the full variable domain is NAGVMQNPRHLVRRRGQEARLRCSPMKGHSHVYWYRQLPEEGLKFMVYLQKENIIDESGMPKERFSAEFPKEGPSILRIQQVVRGDSAAYFCASSPGVGKETQYFGPGTRLLVL.

The chain combines TRBV19 with TRBJ1-2; D might be TRBD1 (5 bases). CDR1 LNHDA and CDR2 SQIVND come from the germline V gene (reference sequence). The CDR3 has 13 residues. The V end lost 7 bases, the J end lost 6 bases, and 15 bases lay between the germline ends. This CDR3 reads CASTNGGTNGYTF. In DNA form, the CDR3 reads TGTGCCAGTACCAATGGGGGGACTAATGGCTACACCTTC. The full variable domain, completed using reference TRBV19 and TRBJ1-2, is DGGITQSPKYLFRKEGQNVTLSCEQNLNHDAMYWYRQDPGQGLRLIYYSQIVNDFQKGDIAEGYSVSREKKESFPLTVTSAQKNPTAFYLCASTNGGTNGYTFGSGTRLTVV.

The J gene is TRBJ2-7, the V gene TRBV5-4; no reliable D call. The CDR3 extends over 14 amino acids. V was pared by 4 bases and J by 0 bases, with 11 bases between. Germline assignment: CDR1 SGHNT and CDR2 YYREEE (reference sequence). The CDR3 DNA is TGTGCCAGCAGCGTCCGGCTGCACTCCTACGAGCAGTACTTC. As protein: CASSVRLHSYEQYF.

Here the CDR3 reads CASSLSGQGRDRQPQHF. CDR3 coding DNA: TGTGCCAGCAGCTTGAGTGGTCAGGGAAGGGATCGGCAGCCCCAGCATTTT. This chain connects TRBV5-5 to TRBJ1-5, with a tentative D call TRBD1 (5 bases). V lost 1 base to trimming and J lost 7 bases, with 21 bases between them. The CDR3 covers 17 residues. Germline-derived CDR1 and CDR2 are SGHKS and YYEKEE (reference sequence).

The J gene is TRBJ1-1, the V gene TRBV28; a possible D gene is TRBD1 (5 bases). Germline CDR1 is MDHEN and CDR2 is SYDVKM. The CDR3 extends over 15 amino acids. Trimming took off 5 bases at V and 5 bases at J, with 18 bases between the two ends. In DNA form, the CDR3 reads TGTGCCAGCAGTGTTTGGACAAATCAGGGTACTGAAGCTTTCTTT. As protein: CASSVWTNQGTEAFF. The variable domain in full, with the rest retrieved from reference TRBV28 and TRBJ1-1, is DVKVTQSSRYLVKRTGEKVFLECVQDMDHENMFWYRQDPGLGLRLIYFSYDVKMKEKGDIPEGYSVSREKKERFSLILESASTNQTSMYLCASSVWTNQGTEAFFGQGTRLTVV.

The V and J genes are TRBV19 and TRBJ2-1, with TRBD2 as a possible D gene (7 bases). V lost 2 bases, J lost 9 bases, and 17 bases lay in between. CDR3 length equals 15 residues. Germline V gene lookup returns CDR1 LNHDA and CDR2 SQIVND (reference sequence). CDR3 DNA: TGTGCCAGTAGTATAAAGGGGGGGTCTGGGCCTGAGCAGTTCTTC. Encoded protein: CASSIKGGSGPEQFF.